This TCR beta chain was profiled in a study of cytomegalovirus exposure and HLA in healthy donors. This table comes from immunoSEQ multiplex PCR, and its TCRdb copy is limited to in-frame clones, with some not included. The sample carries 200,000 or so clones, about four fifths recorded once. The CDR3 contains 16 residues. V shed 2 bases and J shed 0 bases, with 8 bases lying between them. The V gene's germline CDR1 is MNHNS and CDR2 SASEGT. Study-wide findings and caveats: The study put 150 to 200 TCR beta chains on its list as cytomegalovirus-associated. Most TCR sequences were uncommon, yet certain public TCRs appeared in many donors. Confirmation in vitro established that three CMV-associated chains were specific for CMV antigens. High sensitivity and specificity were reportedly achieved when the classifier diagnosed cytomegalovirus status.

About this clone: Its antigen is unidentified.

The origin of this receptor is a man between 18 and 35 years old in good health and CMV-seropositive. The chain couples TRBV6-1 to TRBJ2-6; D is undetermined. Sample: PBMCs. The DNA for the CDR3 is TGTGCCAGCAGTGAATCGTGGAGCTCTGGGGCCAACGTCCTGACTTTC. Its translation is CASSESWSSGANVLTF.